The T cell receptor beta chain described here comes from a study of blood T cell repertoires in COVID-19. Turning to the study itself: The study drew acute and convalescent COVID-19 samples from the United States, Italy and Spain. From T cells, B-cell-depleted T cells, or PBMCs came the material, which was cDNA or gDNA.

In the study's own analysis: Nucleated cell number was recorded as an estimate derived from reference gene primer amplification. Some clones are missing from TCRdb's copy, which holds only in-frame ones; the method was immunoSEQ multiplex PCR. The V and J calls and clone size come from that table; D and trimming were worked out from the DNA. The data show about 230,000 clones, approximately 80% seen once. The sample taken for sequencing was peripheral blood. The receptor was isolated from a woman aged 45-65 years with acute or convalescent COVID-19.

CDR3 bases: TGTGCCAGCAGTGTATCCCTCGGGGGGGGAGCAGAGACCCAGTACTTC. It specifies CASSVSLGGGAETQYF. This chain joins TRBV2 and TRBJ2-5; 8 positions match TRBD2. This CDR3 is built from 16 residues. The ends lost 4 bases at V and 4 bases at J; junction bases unmatched: 11. Germline CDR1 and CDR2: SNHLY and FYNNEI.